This T cell receptor (beta chain) was sequenced during a study of shared clonotypes between healthy human individuals (dated by TCRdb to the early 2020s). Some background on the complete study: The cohort comprised two women and a few men aged 18 to 49 years. For each donor, three plates each were used for CD4 naive and CD4 memory, two plates were used for CD8 naive, and one plate was used for CD8 memory. Leukapheresis yielded between about 0.94 and 10 billion PBMCs per donor. To estimate repertoire size and how much clonotype sharing occurs between individuals, the study deeply sequenced the blood TCR repertoires of five healthy adults. Libraries were prepared and TCR repertoires were sequenced by different laboratories using diverse techniques, in order to increase sequencing depth and limit assay-specific biases.

Broad study findings and their caveats: Only blood was sampled, and tissue TCR repertoires likely differ from those in blood. Pairwise subsampling led to the expectation that sequencing depth would affect the degree of clonotype sharing among donors. Estimated clonotype richness was generally larger for naive than for memory subsets. Because the study included a small number of donors, the genetic and exposure-history diversity represented was limited. Higher generation probabilities were observed for clonotypes shared by all four sorted-subset donors than for non-shared clonotypes. When several donors were compared, the shared fraction of clonotypes was 5% to 6.5% for naive CD4, 3.5% to 4% for naive CD8, roughly 2.5% for memory CD4, and less than 0.45% for memory CD8. Incomplete sequencing was indicated by rarefaction of sorted-subset datasets, despite the large sequencing depth.

The donors were healthy, HIV-negative adults with no recently reported acute infections or vaccinations. Every donor was a Caucasian adult residing in Nashville, Tennessee, USA. CD4+ T cells were enriched through magnetic negative selection, after which naive cells were positively selected on CD45RA and the remaining negative fraction served as the memory subset. Blood was collected by leukapheresis, and PBMCs were isolated by Ficoll-Histopaque density gradient centrifugation and then cryopreserved in liquid nitrogen vapor phase. Analytical flow cytometry was used to check the purity and quantity of each magnetically sorted T cell population. From each sorted fraction, genomic DNA was isolated and quantified by UV absorbance on a Nanodrop 2000c. Concerning this clone: The clone's antigen remains unknown. No base quality information exists; no much larger clone differs at one position.

Using the deep immunoSEQ assay, multiplex PCR amplified TCR CDR3 regions from genomic DNA. For each cell subset, the extracted genomic DNA was distributed evenly across all wells of several immunoSEQ 96-well plates, and each plate served as one replicate. For sorted subsets, approximately 0.2 ug of genomic DNA, equivalent to 25,000 to 30,000 T cell genomes, went into each replicate PCR. The purified libraries were quantified using a Qubit 3.0 fluorometer, sized with a Bioanalyzer 2100, and then quantified again using the KAPA Library Quantification kit. A separate single-read 150-cycle Illumina NextSeq 550 flow cell was used to sequence each immunoSEQ 96-well plate. Regarding the original processing steps: Because the immunoSEQ output included only junctional sequences and no quality scores, the filtering could not be the same as the filtering used for full-length reads. Sequences were annotated with PyIR, a Python wrapper for IgBLAST v1.9, and V/J genes and CDR3 were assigned using IMGT germline references. Reads with weak V/J assignments (E-value above 1e-6), missing CDR3, stop codons, out-of-frame junctions, or ambiguous translated residues were removed. V3J clonotypes were defined as sequences sharing the same inferred V gene, J gene, and CDR3 amino acid sequence. Percentage overlap between repertoires was calculated by dividing the number of shared unique clonotypes by the size of the smaller repertoire. Richness of each repertoire was evaluated using RTK rarefaction, the Chao1 estimator, and Recon v2.1 estimates of unobserved clonotypes. Generation probabilities for all TCRbeta clonotypes obtained by the gDNA method from a handful of donors were computed using OLGA. Entries here come from immuneACCESS through TCRdb and include only in-frame sequences with V and J called. Some clones fail to appear in such tables; in the studies checked, an unresolved V gene covers under half of the shortfall, and the cause of the remainder is unknown. V, J and clone size derive from that table, while D and trimming were established from the DNA sequence. A total of about 2.4 million clones appear in this sample, roughly 93% of them only once. The ten most abundant clones make up 0.36% of the sample.

CDR1 and CDR2 are drawn from the germline V gene: SGHTA, FQGNSA. At the junction V is shortened by 2 bases and J by 6 bases, with 11 bases in between. The CDR3 sequence holds 14 residues, the cysteine and phenylalanine included. CDR3 DNA is the only sequence kept; it has 42 bases, read in frame from the first base. The sequencing sample was made of naive CD4+ T cells from PBMCs. Read against the paper, the sample's cell subset or site label means: CD45RA+ positively selected. This receptor was obtained from a man aged 18-30 years in good health. Some clones in this sample may be carry-over from other donors' samples. The rearrangement combines TRBV7-2 with TRBJ1-3; TRBD1 is a weak D gene call, 6 bases matching. The CDR3: CASSLSHRVNTIYF. The DNA sequence is given as TGTGCCAGCAGCTTATCCCACAGGGTAAACACCATATATTTT.